Presented here are 7 T cell receptor beta chains from one specimen sequenced in a study of blood T cell repertoires in COVID-19 (dated by TCRdb to between 2020 and 2021). Library construction relied on the immunoSEQ multiplex PCR assay. TCRdb stores this immuneACCESS table with in-frame sequences only. Part of the clones is absent; in the studies checked, under half of the shortfall reflects unresolved V genes, and no reason is known for the rest. The sample profile shows just over 45,000 clones; more than 75% of them were found once. The ten top clones hold approximately 5% of the sample. Sequencing input: peripheral blood. Source of these receptors: a human donor in a cohort sampled during active COVID-19.

J is TRBJ2-1 and V is TRBV7-3; 10 bases align to TRBD2. The CDR3 contains 15 residues. The J segment lost 8 bases and the V segment lost 1 base, leaving 5 bases of the junction unmatched. Germline CDR1 reads SGHTA; CDR2 reads FQGTGA. The CDR3 region is CASSLITSGTDEQFF. In DNA, the CDR3 is TGTGCCAGCAGCTTAATAACTAGCGGGACCGATGAGCAGTTCTTC.

The chain couples TRBV28 to TRBJ2-2, with D unresolved. CDR3 length: 13 amino acids. Trimming removed 6 bases at V and 4 bases at J, with 9 bases between. Germline lookup yields CDR1 MDHEN and CDR2 SYDVKM. The CDR3 sequence is CASRLSATGELFF. Written as DNA, the CDR3 is TGTGCCAGCAGACTATCGGCCACCGGGGAGCTGTTTTTT.

The genes are TRBV4-3 and TRBJ2-1; 7 nucleotides align to TRBD2. The CDR3 length is 15 residues. After removal of 0 bases from V and 7 bases from J, the junction contained 6 bases not matched to a gene. From germline, CDR1 is LGHNA and CDR2 YSLEER. The CDR3, as DNA: TGCGCCAGCAGCCAAGATAGGGGTAGCGGGAATGAGCAGTTCTTC. It yields the protein CASSQDRGSGNEQFF.

This clone was observed a handful of times. The chain has TRBV6-2 or TRBV6-3 and TRBJ1-6, with D possibly TRBD1 on 5 matching bases. The V gene's germline CDR1 is MNHEY and CDR2 SVGEGT. CDR3 length: 17 residues. The V end was cut by 6 bases, the J end by 6 bases, with 21 bases between. CDR3 sequence reads: CASSPTLGLRANSPLHF. CDR3 in DNA: TGTGCCAGCAGCCCTACCTTGGGGCTCAGGGCTAATTCACCCCTCCACTTT.

The chain carries TRBV7-8 and TRBJ2-3; D ambiguous. The CDR3 is 15 residues long. Trimming cost V 2 bases and J 4 bases, with 13 bases left between them. Germline-derived CDR1 and CDR2 are SGHVS and FQNEAQ. CDR3 protein: CASSLPELAPDTQYF. The CDR3 region has the DNA TGTGCCAGCAGCTTACCGGAGCTGGCCCCAGATACGCAGTATTTT.

This chain joins TRBV28 and TRBJ2-2, with D maybe TRBD1 (5 bases). CDR1 and CDR2 from the germline V gene are MDHEN and SYDVKM. V gave up 8 bases and J gave up 0 bases, with 7 bases separating them. This CDR3 is 13 amino acids long. As DNA, the CDR3 is TGTGCCAGCCAGGGCCCGAACACCGGGGAGCTGTTTTTT. Its protein product is CASQGPNTGELFF.

The chain carries TRBV15 and TRBJ2-7, with TRBD2 matching 9 bases. Germline V lookup: CDR1 LNHNV, CDR2 YYDKDF (reference sequence). Unmatched junction bases numbered 13, after V lost 1 base and J lost 3 bases. This CDR3 is built from 18 residues. CDR3 protein: CATSRGSSRRGGDYEQYF. CDR3 nucleotides: TGTGCCACCAGCAGAGGCTCCTCGAGGCGCGGGGGGGACTACGAGCAGTACTTC.